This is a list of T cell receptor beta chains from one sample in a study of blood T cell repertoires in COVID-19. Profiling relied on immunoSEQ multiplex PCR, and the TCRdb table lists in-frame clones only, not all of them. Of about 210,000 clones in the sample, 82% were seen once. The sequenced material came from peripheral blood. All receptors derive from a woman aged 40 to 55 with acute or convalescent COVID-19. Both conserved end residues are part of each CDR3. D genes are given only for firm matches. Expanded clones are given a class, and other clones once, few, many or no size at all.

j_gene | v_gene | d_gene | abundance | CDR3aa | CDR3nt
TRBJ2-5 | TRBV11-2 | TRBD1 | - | CASGTGGLDQYF | TGTGCCAGCGGGACAGGAGGGTTGGACCAGTACTTC
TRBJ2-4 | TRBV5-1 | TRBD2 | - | CASSPQGGGLLGIQYF | TGCGCCAGCAGCCCCCAAGGCGGGGGACTACTGGGCATTCAGTACTTC
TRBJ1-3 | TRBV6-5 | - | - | CASSYRVTGNTIYF | TGTGCCAGCAGTTACCGGGTTACTGGAAACACCATATATTTT
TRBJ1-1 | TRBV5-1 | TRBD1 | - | CASSLRDRMNTEAFF | TGCGCCAGCAGCCTACGGGACAGAATGAACACTGAAGCTTTCTTT
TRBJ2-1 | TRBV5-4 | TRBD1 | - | CASRPQGRNEQFF | TGTGCCAGCAGACCACAGGGGAGAAATGAGCAGTTCTTC
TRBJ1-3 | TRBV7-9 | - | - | CASSLGGANTIYF | TGTGCCAGCAGCTTAGGTGGGGCAAACACCATATATTTT
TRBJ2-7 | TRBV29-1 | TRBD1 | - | CSAGTVAYEQYF | TGCAGCGCCGGGACAGTGGCCTACGAGCAGTACTTC
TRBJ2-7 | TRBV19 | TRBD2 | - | CASSHGKGTKYEQYF | TGTGCCAGTAGTCACGGAAAAGGGACTAAATACGAGCAGTACTTC
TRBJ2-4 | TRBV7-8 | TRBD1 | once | CASSLVRGQLAKNIQYF | TGTGCCAGCAGCTTAGTTCGGGGACAGCTAGCCAAAAACATTCAGTACTTC
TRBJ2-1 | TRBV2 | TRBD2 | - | CASLSGRDEQFF | TGTGCCAGTCTTAGCGGGAGAGATGAGCAGTTCTTC
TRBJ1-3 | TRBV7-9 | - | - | CASSLKQGMAGNTIYF | TGTGCCAGCAGCTTGAAGCAGGGGATGGCTGGAAACACCATATATTTT
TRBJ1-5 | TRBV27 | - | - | CASSLSMGAWNQPQHF | TGTGCCAGCAGTTTATCGATGGGGGCATGGAATCAGCCCCAGCATTTT
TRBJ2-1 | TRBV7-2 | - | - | CASSSDRQIYNEQFF | TGTGCCAGCAGCTCGGACAGACAAATTTACAATGAGCAGTTCTTC
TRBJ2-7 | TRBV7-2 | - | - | CASSFQGGAYEQYF | TGTGCCAGCAGCTTCCAGGGGGGAGCCTACGAGCAGTACTTC
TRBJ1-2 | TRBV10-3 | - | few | CAISDNNDFYGYTF | TGTGCCATCAGTGACAACAATGACTTCTATGGCTACACCTTC
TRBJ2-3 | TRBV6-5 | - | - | CASSSPSGGGDTQYF | TGTGCCAGCAGCTCTCCCTCAGGGGGAGGAGATACGCAGTATTTT
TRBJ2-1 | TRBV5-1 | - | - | CASSLGAFAYNEQFF | TGCGCCAGCAGCTTAGGAGCGTTCGCCTACAATGAGCAGTTCTTC
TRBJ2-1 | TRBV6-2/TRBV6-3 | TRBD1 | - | CASSPTGGSSNEQFF | TGTGCCAGCAGCCCGACAGGGGGAAGCAGCAATGAGCAGTTCTTC
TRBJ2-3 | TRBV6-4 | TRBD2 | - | CASSDELTSGRDTQYF | TGTGCCAGCAGTGACGAATTGACTAGCGGGAGAGATACGCAGTATTTT
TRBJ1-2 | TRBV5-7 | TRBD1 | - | CASRQGDGYTF | TGTGCCAGCAGACAGGGGGATGGCTACACCTTC
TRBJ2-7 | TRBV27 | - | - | CASSWRGRGKNEQYF | TGTGCCAGCAGTTGGAGGGGGCGCGGCAAGAACGAGCAGTACTTC
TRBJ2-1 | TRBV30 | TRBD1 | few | CAWTGQGDNEQFF | TGTGCCTGGACGGGACAGGGAGACAATGAGCAGTTCTTC
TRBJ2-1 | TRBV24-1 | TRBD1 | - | CATSDSQGDEQFF | TGTGCCACCAGTGATTCCCAGGGGGATGAGCAGTTCTTC
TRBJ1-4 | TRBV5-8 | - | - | CASSLPGLVTNEKLFF | TGTGCCAGCAGCTTGCCGGGACTTGTAACTAATGAAAAACTGTTTTTT
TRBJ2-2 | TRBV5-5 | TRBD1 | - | CASSLVGGQGHTGELFF | TGTGCCAGCAGCTTGGTCGGAGGACAGGGCCATACCGGGGAGCTGTTTTTT
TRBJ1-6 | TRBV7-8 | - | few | CASSLVPGRGDSPLHF | TGTGCCAGCAGCTTAGTCCCAGGGCGGGGAGATTCACCCCTCCACTTT
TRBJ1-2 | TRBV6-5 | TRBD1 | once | CASTRTGGDGYTF | TGTGCCAGCACCAGGACAGGGGGAGATGGCTACACCTTC
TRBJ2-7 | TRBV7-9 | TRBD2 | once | CASSRQNSLARPYEQYF | TGTGCCAGCAGCCGACAAAACTCACTAGCGCGTCCCTACGAGCAGTACTTC
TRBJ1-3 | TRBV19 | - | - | CASSISPSSGNTIYF | TGTGCCAGTAGTATATCTCCGAGCTCTGGAAACACCATATATTTT
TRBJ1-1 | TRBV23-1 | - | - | CASSQWPGAFF | TGCGCCAGCAGTCAATGGCCGGGGGCTTTCTTT
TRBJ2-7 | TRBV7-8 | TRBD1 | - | CASSFQTGGPYEQYF | TGTGCCAGCAGCTTCCAGACAGGGGGGCCCTACGAGCAGTACTTC
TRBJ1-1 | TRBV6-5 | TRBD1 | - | CASSRGQAVNTEAFF | TGTGCCAGCAGTAGGGGACAGGCGGTGAACACTGAAGCTTTCTTT
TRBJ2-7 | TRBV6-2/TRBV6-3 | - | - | CASSYGQVSYEQYF | TGTGCCAGCAGTTACGGTCAGGTATCCTACGAGCAGTACTTC
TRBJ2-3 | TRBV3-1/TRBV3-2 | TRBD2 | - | CASSTYSRGGSDTQYF | TGTGCCAGCAGCACGTACTCGCGGGGGGGTTCCGATACGCAGTATTTT
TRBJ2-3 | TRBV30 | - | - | CAWSVQGEATGTDTQYF | TGTGCCTGGAGTGTACAGGGAGAAGCTACAGGCACAGATACGCAGTATTTT
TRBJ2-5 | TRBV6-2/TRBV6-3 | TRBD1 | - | CASSSDRYQETQYF | TGTGCCAGCAGTTCGGACAGGTACCAAGAGACCCAGTACTTC
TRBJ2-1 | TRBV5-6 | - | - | CASSSLYNEQFF | TGTGCCAGCAGCTCCCTTTACAATGAGCAGTTCTTC
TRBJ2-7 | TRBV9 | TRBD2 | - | CASSAGGAYEQYF | TGTGCCAGCAGCGCGGGGGGTGCCTACGAGCAGTACTTC
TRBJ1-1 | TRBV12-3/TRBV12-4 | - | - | CASRVGGATEAFF | TGTGCCAGCAGGGTTGGCGGGGCCACTGAAGCTTTCTTT
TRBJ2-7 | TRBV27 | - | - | CASSLRLGTSYEQYF | TGTGCCAGCAGTTTAAGGTTGGGCACCTCCTACGAGCAGTACTTC
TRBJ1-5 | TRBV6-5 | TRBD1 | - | CASSSTGVQPQHF | TGTGCCAGCAGTTCAACAGGGGTTCAGCCCCAGCATTTT
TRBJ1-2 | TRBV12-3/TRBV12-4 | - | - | CASRGTGSYGYTF | TGTGCCAGCAGGGGAACAGGGTCCTATGGCTACACCTTC
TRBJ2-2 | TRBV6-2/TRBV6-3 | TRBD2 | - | CASSLTLAAYTGELFF | TGTGCCAGCAGTTTAACTCTAGCGGCCTACACCGGGGAGCTGTTTTTT
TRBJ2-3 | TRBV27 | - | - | CASSLWGRGGDTQYF | TGTGCCAGCAGTTTATGGGGACGAGGGGGAGATACGCAGTATTTT
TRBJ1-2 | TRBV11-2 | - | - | CASSPGLNYGYTF | TGTGCCAGCAGCCCGGGACTAAACTATGGCTACACCTTC
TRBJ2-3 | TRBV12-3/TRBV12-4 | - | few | CASRKEGNTQYF | TGTGCCAGCAGAAAGGAGGGGAATACGCAGTATTTT
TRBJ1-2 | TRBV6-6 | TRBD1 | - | CASSYLYTTGGGGYTF | TGTGCCAGCAGTTACCTCTACACAACAGGGGGCGGTGGCTACACCTTC
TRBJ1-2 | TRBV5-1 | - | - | CASSPGGNYGYTF | TGCGCCAGCAGCCCCGGGGGTAACTATGGCTACACCTTC
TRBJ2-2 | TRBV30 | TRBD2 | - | CAWSVTSVANTGELFF | TGTGCCTGGAGCGTCACTAGCGTCGCGAACACCGGGGAGCTGTTTTTT
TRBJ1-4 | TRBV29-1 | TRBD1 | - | CSVRTGGVEKLFF | TGCAGCGTCCGGACAGGGGGCGTAGAAAAACTGTTTTTT
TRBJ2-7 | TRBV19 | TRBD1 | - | CASSIPGQGTYEQYF | TGTGCCAGTAGTATACCAGGACAGGGGACTTACGAGCAGTACTTC
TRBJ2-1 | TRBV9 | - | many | CASSVGHTSPWAYNEQFF | TGTGCCAGCAGCGTAGGCCATACCTCCCCCTGGGCGTACAATGAGCAGTTCTTC
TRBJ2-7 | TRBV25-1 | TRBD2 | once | CASSEFSGTRDEQYF | TGTGCCAGCAGTGAATTCTCCGGGACTAGGGACGAGCAGTACTTC
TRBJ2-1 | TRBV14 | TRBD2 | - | CASSQAWGGGLNNEQFF | TGTGCCAGCAGCCAAGCATGGGGCGGGGGGCTTAACAATGAGCAGTTCTTC
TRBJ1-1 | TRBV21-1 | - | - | CASSNRGQRKGEAFF | TGTGCCAGCAGCAACAGGGGACAGCGAAAGGGTGAAGCTTTCTTT
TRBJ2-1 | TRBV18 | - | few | CASSLTDNEQFF | TGTGCCAGCTCACTGACTGACAATGAGCAGTTCTTC
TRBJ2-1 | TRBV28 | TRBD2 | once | CASSFPGTTYNEQFF | TGTGCCAGCAGTTTCCCCGGGACTACCTACAATGAGCAGTTCTTC